Listed below are T cell receptor beta chains from one sample, sequenced in a study of beta chain features in type 1 diabetes. Some clones are missing from TCRdb's copy, which holds only in-frame ones; the method was immunoSEQ multiplex PCR. Among around 240,000 clones, 7.5% to 10% were seen once, and the ten largest hold just under 0.035%. Sequencing input: naive CD4+ T cells from blood. The receptors come from a woman between 18 and 29 years old in good health. The conserved cysteine and the conserved F or W are not part of the CDR3 here.

V gene | CDR3 protein
TRBV30 | AWSVVSGNTIY
TRBV7-9 | ASSLGLVPNEQF
TRBV9 | ASSVTGGPMHEQF
TRBV29-1 | SVEGGAGAEKTQY
TRBV25-1 | ASSRQGADGYT
TRBV6-5 | ASSYSGENEKLF
TRBV25-1 | ASSGRGVSNQPQH
TRBV10-3 | AIRTGVVGELF
TRBV7-7 | ASSPGGTYNEQF
TRBV7-3 | ASSLRQNTEAF
TRBV4-1 | ASSQDPTAGRENTEAF
TRBV29-1 | SAGGVGQPQH
TRBV28 | ASSSPGNSYGYT
TRBV7-9 | ASSLESPLATQY
TRBV27 | ASTPSGSTYEQY
TRBV7-3 | ASSSLAGYQETQY
TRBV7-6 | ASSSRTTGGVGNNEQF
TRBV2 | ASRKGGNQPQH
TRBV18 | ASSPLPGSRADTQY
TRBV5-4 | ASSLDRTYGYT
TRBV5-1 | ASSSLGSSYNEQF
TRBV19 | ASSPGQGVSYEQY
TRBV5-4 | ASGLAYTGELF
TRBV2 | ASSFSGPYNEQF
TRBV19 | ASSIYRDYAYEQY
TRBV7-2 | ASSEDRYNYGYT
TRBV5-6 | ASSLYGGGTEAF
TRBV7-3 | ASSSQGNYNEQF
TRBV5-6 | ASSLPGSLENEQF
TRBV18 | ASDSLGQGGTEAF
TRBV19 | ASSIRTSVYEQY
TRBV6-1 | ASSSQPGPFEAF
TRBV5-4 | ASRLAGGPREQY
TRBV13 | ASSPLAGTYEQY
TRBV27 | ASSWQGVGTEAF
TRBV5-4 | ASSLIAGSTNYGYT
TRBV18 | ASSPVQRERSWEQF
TRBV28 | ASSLSRSTSGRSF
TRBV7-9 | ASSRPGLAYTDTQY
TRBV30 | AWRAGQGNQPQH
TRBV2 | ASSYRTSGGSDTQY
TRBV2 | ASSERRDQYNEQF
TRBV5-1 | ASSFRSRLSSYEQY
TRBV5-5 | ASSLETSGRGTDTQY
TRBV5-1 | ASSLGPGEQPQH
TRBV6-5 | ASSKIQGATYGYT
TRBV2 | ASSTMDGGSPLH